One sample yielded the 29 T cell receptor beta chains listed below, sequenced in a study of blood T cell repertoires in COVID-19. Repertoires were generated with immunoSEQ multiplex PCR, while TCRdb's copy carries only in-frame clones and drops some. The table lists 90,000 to 110,000 clones, around 80% of them singletons, with 7.9% in the top ten. Material: peripheral blood. Receptor source: a woman over 75 with active or convalescent COVID-19.

This clone has more than one count but fewer than ten. J is TRBJ1-2 and V is TRBV7-9, with TRBD1 as a possible D gene (5 bases). Germline assignment: CDR1 SEHNR and CDR2 FQNEAQ (reference sequence). The CDR3 has 14 residues. Between the trimmed V and J ends, which lost 4 bases and 6 bases, there was a span of 15 bases. The CDR3 nucleotides read TGTGCCAGCAGCTCCAGAACCGGACAAGATGGCTACACCTTC. Translating it yields CASSSRTGQDGYTF.

The rearrangement joins TRBV5-1 to TRBJ2-7, with 8 bases lining up with TRBD1. The CDR3 has 15 amino acids. With V trimmed by 7 bases and J by 3 bases, 12 bases remained unmatched. Germline V gene lookup returns CDR1 SGHRS and CDR2 YFSETQ. This CDR3 reads CASSPRGTGYYEQYF. The DNA for the CDR3 is TGCGCCAGCTCACCCCGTGGGACAGGCTACTACGAGCAGTACTTC.

The genes are TRBV19 and TRBJ2-4; tentatively, D is TRBD1 (5 bases). The germline V and J ends were trimmed by 6 bases and 0 bases, with 12 bases remaining between them. The CDR3 covers 15 residues. CDR1 is LNHDA and CDR2 is SQIVND in the germline V gene (reference sequence). The CDR3 coding sequence is TGTGCCAGTAGAAAAGACAGCTTAGCCAAAAACATTCAGTACTTC. It specifies CASRKDSLAKNIQYF. Full variable domain (remainder filled in from reference TRBV19 and TRBJ2-4): DGGITQSPKYLFRKEGQNVTLSCEQNLNHDAMYWYRQDPGQGLRLIYYSQIVNDFQKGDIAEGYSVSREKKESFPLTVTSAQKNPTAFYLCASRKDSLAKNIQYFGAGTRLSVL.

Points on this clone: Mismatch with germline at one junction end may stem from a read error. The CDR3 region has the DNA TGTGCTAGCAGCTTAACCGGGAGTATGACAGATACGCAGTATTTT. This translates into CASSLTGSMTDTQYF. This sequence joins TRBV7-7 and TRBJ2-3; a weak D match, TRBD2 (6 bases). The CDR3 is 15 residues long. CDR1 and CDR2 from the germline V gene are SSHAT and FNYEAQ (reference sequence). The full variable domain, with the rest looked up from reference TRBV7-7 and TRBJ2-3, is GAGVSQSPRYKVTKRGQDVTLRCDPISSHATLYWYQQALGQGPEFLTYFNYEAQPDKSGLPSDRFSAERPEGSISTLTIQRTEQRDSAMYRCASSLTGSMTDTQYFGPGTRLTVL.

V and J are TRBV9 and TRBJ1-3; D ambiguous. Between the trimmed V and J ends, which lost 1 base and 0 bases, there was a span of 8 bases. The CDR3 extends over 15 amino acids. Germline CDR1 SGDLS, CDR2 YYNGEE. This CDR3 reads CASSVTETSGNTIYF. DNA of the CDR3: TGTGCCAGCAGCGTAACAGAAACCTCTGGAAACACCATATATTTT.

The gene calls are TRBV29-1 and TRBJ2-1, with D uncertain. The CDR3 contains 11 residues. Germline assignment: CDR1 SQVTM and CDR2 ANQGSEA. With 7 bases removed from V and 9 bases from J, the gap between germline ends came to 13 bases. CDR3: CSAAARVEQFF. The DNA for the CDR3 is TGCAGCGCCGCTGCGCGAGTTGAGCAGTTCTTC.

CDR3 coding DNA: TGCGCCAGCAGCCAACCACACGAACCTTATGGCTACACCTTC. Translating gives CASSQPHEPYGYTF. The chain uses TRBV5-1 and TRBJ1-2; D is undetermined. V lost 4 bases, J lost 5 bases, and 15 bases lay in between. The CDR3 has 14 amino acids. CDR1 is SGHRS and CDR2 is YFSETQ in the germline V gene.

V is TRBV18 and J is TRBJ2-1; the match to TRBD1 covers 12 bases. Trimming at V came to 4 bases and at J to 8 bases, leaving 6 bases not matched to a gene. The CDR3 is 15 residues long. CDR1 KGHSH and CDR2 LQKENI come from the germline V gene. This CDR3 reads CASSRDRGQLDEQFF. The CDR3 DNA follows: TGTGCCAGCTCACGGGACAGGGGGCAATTGGATGAGCAGTTCTTC.

This chain links TRBV29-1 with TRBJ2-1, with TRBD2 identical over 12 bases. This CDR3 is built from 14 residues. Per germline, CDR1 SQVTM and CDR2 ANQGSEA. V was pared by 4 bases and J by 7 bases, with 5 bases of the junction left unmatched. Here the CDR3 reads CSVAWTSGNNEQFF. The CDR3 bases are TGCAGCGTTGCCTGGACTAGCGGGAATAATGAGCAGTTCTTC.

This rearrangement joins TRBV2 to TRBJ2-2; D might be TRBD1 (6 bases). Germline V gene sequence: CDR1 SNHLY, CDR2 FYNNEI. The CDR3 runs 17 residues. Trimming took 7 bases from V and 2 from J, leaving 20 bases between them. The CDR3 spells CASNKRGWGPNTGELFF. The CDR3 DNA is TGTGCCAGCAACAAAAGGGGATGGGGGCCCAACACCGGGGAGCTGTTTTTT.

The chain is built from TRBV27 and TRBJ2-1; D is undetermined. The CDR3 contains 16 residues. The V gene's germline CDR1 is MNHEY and CDR2 SMNVEV (reference sequence). V dropped 2 bases and J dropped 9 bases, with 20 bases sitting between them. This CDR3 reads CASSLRSLRVGGEQFF. The CDR3 nucleotides are TGTGCCAGCAGTTTAAGGTCACTCCGGGTAGGTGGTGAGCAGTTCTTC.

The rearrangement uses TRBV2 and TRBJ1-4; 7 nucleotides align to TRBD1. Germline loops: CDR1 SNHLY, CDR2 FYNNEI. V lost 6 bases, J lost 2 bases, and 6 bases stayed unmatched. This CDR3 contains 15 residues. CDR3 in DNA: TGTGCCAGCAGCGCGACAGGGACGACTAATGAAAAACTGTTTTTT. Protein: CASSATGTTNEKLFF.

The chain employs TRBV19 and TRBJ2-7, with D unclear. Germline values: CDR1 LNHDA, CDR2 SQIVND (reference sequence). V was cut by 3 bases and J by 0 bases, with 9 bases left in between. This CDR3 has 14 residues. The CDR3 reads CASSMRASSYEQYF. The CDR3 DNA sequence: TGTGCCAGTAGTATGAGAGCGAGCTCCTACGAGCAGTACTTC.

This chain joins TRBV9 and TRBJ1-2, with 7 nucleotides matching TRBD1. The CDR3 extends over 14 amino acids. Germline V CDR1 and CDR2: SGDLS, YYNGEE. V lost 6 bases to trimming and J lost 3 bases; unmatched junction nucleotides: 8. DNA for the CDR3: TGTGCCAGCAAGCCGAGGGGGCACCACTATGGCTACACCTTC. Translation: CASKPRGHHYGYTF. The full variable domain, its missing parts supplied by reference TRBV9 and TRBJ1-2, is DSGVTQTPKHLITATGQRVTLRCSPRSGDLSVYWYQQSLDQGLQFLIQYYNGEERAKGNILERFSAQQFPDLHSELNLSSLELGDSALYFCASKPRGHHYGYTFGSGTRLTVV.

The chain uses TRBV28 and TRBJ2-7; TRBD1 aligns across 7 bases. The CDR3 consists of 14 residues. V lost 6 bases and J lost 6; bases outside the gene matches: 11. The germline gives CDR1 MDHEN, CDR2 SYDVKM. This CDR3 reads CASRPGQVRGEQYF. The CDR3 DNA reads as TGTGCCAGCAGACCCGGACAGGTCAGGGGCGAGCAGTACTTC.

This clone was seen only once. V gene TRBV28 combines with J gene TRBJ1-5; D may be TRBD1 (6 bases). V lost 2 bases and J lost 11, with 19 bases in between. Per the germline V gene, CDR1 is MDHEN and CDR2 is SYDVKM. The CDR3 is 15 residues long. Written as DNA, the CDR3 is TGTGCCAGCAGTTTACCGCAACCGGGGGGCCAAGCCCAGCATTTT. Its protein is CASSLPQPGGQAQHF.

J is TRBJ1-1 and V is TRBV6-5; weak D call: TRBD1 (5 bases). The CDR3 sequence is 13 residues long. Germline V gene sequence: CDR1 MNHEY, CDR2 SVGAGI. The germline V and J ends were trimmed by 5 bases and 4 bases, with 11 bases remaining between them. The CDR3 sequence: CASSLVGPTEAFF. DNA for the CDR3: TGTGCCAGCAGTCTAGTGGGGCCCACTGAAGCTTTCTTT.

The chain is built from TRBV24-1 and TRBJ1-1; maybe TRBD1 (5 bases). V dropped 0 bases and J dropped 5 bases, with 9 bases sitting between them. The V gene's germline CDR1 is KGHDR and CDR2 SFDVKD. This CDR3 is 14 amino acids long. The CDR3 DNA is TGTGCCACCAGTGATTTGCAGGGCGCGACTGAAGCTTTCTTT. It translates to CATSDLQGATEAFF.

The chain uses TRBV3-1 (or the pseudogene TRBV3-2) and TRBJ2-5; 7 bases match TRBD2. The junction had 1 base not matched to a gene; V was cut back by 3 bases and J by 3 bases. The CDR3 consists of 13 residues. Per germline, CDR1 LGHDT and CDR2 YNNKEL (reference sequence). CDR3 bases: TGTGCCAGCAGCCAGAGCGGGAAAGAGACCCAGTACTTC. This gives the protein CASSQSGKETQYF.

This clone was picked up a small number of times. The V and J genes are TRBV20-1 and TRBJ1-6; 7 nucleotides line up with TRBD1. Germline V gene data show CDR1 as DFQATT and CDR2 as SNEGSKA (reference sequence). V lost 6 bases and J lost 11; bases outside the gene matches: 4. The CDR3 consists of 11 residues. The CDR3 sequence: CSAQGDPPLHF. DNA for the CDR3: TGCAGTGCCCAGGGGGATCCACCCCTCCACTTT.

This clone appeared a few times. This chain joins TRBV7-2 and TRBJ2-3, with D maybe TRBD1 (6 bases). V gave up 6 bases and J gave up 6 bases, with 19 bases separating them. The germline V gene has CDR1 SGHTA and CDR2 FQGNSA. CDR3 length equals 15 residues. The CDR3 DNA reads TGTGCCAGCAGAAGAGGGACAACAAATGGGGATACGCAGTATTTT. Amino acid sequence: CASRRGTTNGDTQYF.

This rearrangement joins TRBV3-1 (or the pseudogene TRBV3-2) to TRBJ2-7; 10 bases map to TRBD2. Germline CDR1 is LGHDT and CDR2 is YNNKEL (reference sequence). J lost 3 bases, V lost 0 bases, and 5 bases had no gene match. The CDR3 sequence is 16 residues long. The CDR3 region is CASSQEAASGSYEQYF. In DNA, the CDR3 is TGTGCCAGCAGCCAAGAGGCGGCTAGCGGGAGCTACGAGCAGTACTTC.

The chain uses TRBV29-1 and TRBJ2-6; 7 positions match TRBD2. Germline CDR1 reads SQVTM; CDR2 reads ANQGSEA. J lost 0 bases, V lost 7 bases, and 12 bases had no gene match. The CDR3 is 17 residues long. CDR3 loop: CSAYWGGGISGANVLTF. The CDR3 nucleotides are TGCAGCGCCTACTGGGGGGGAGGAATCTCTGGGGCCAACGTCCTGACTTTC.

This clone was counted a few times. The gene calls are TRBV6-5 and TRBJ1-1; 11 positions match TRBD1. The germline gives CDR1 MNHEY, CDR2 SVGAGI. Losses at the gene ends were 10 bases for V and 5 bases for J; bases not matched to a gene: 9. The CDR3 runs to 14 residues. Here the CDR3 reads CATHRDRGFTEAFF. As DNA, the CDR3 is TGTGCCACACACCGGGACAGGGGGTTTACTGAAGCTTTCTTT.

V and J are TRBV6-6 and TRBJ2-7; TRBD2 agrees at 13 bases. The CDR3 runs 13 residues. Germline V gene data show CDR1 as MNHNY and CDR2 as SVGAGI (reference sequence). Trimming removed 9 bases from V and 7 bases from J; junction bases left unmatched: 6. The CDR3 DNA sequence: TGTGCCAGACGACTAGCGGGAGGTAGAGAGCAGTACTTC. It yields the protein CARRLAGGREQYF.

This rearrangement joins TRBV7-9 to TRBJ2-1, with TRBD2 matching over 14 bases. This CDR3 comprises 16 residues. Trimming at V came to 7 bases and at J to 9 bases, leaving 11 bases not matched to a gene. Germline CDR1 reads SEHNR; CDR2 reads FQNEAQ (reference sequence). The DNA for the CDR3 is TGTGCCAGCACCCTCCCGGGGACTAGCGGGAGTGGTGAGCAGTTCTTC. It translates to CASTLPGTSGSGEQFF. The full variable domain, its missing parts supplied by reference TRBV7-9 and TRBJ2-1, is DTGVSQNPRHKITKRGQNVTFRCDPISEHNRLYWYRQTLGQGPEFLTYFQNEAQLEKSRLLSDRFSAERPKGSFSTLEIQRTEQGDSAMYLCASTLPGTSGSGEQFFGPGTRLTVL.

The V and J genes are TRBV7-3 and TRBJ2-3; 8 positions agree with TRBD1. V shed 5 bases, J shed 1 base, and the junction held 5 bases outside the gene matches. The CDR3 spans 15 residues. Germline V gene lookup returns CDR1 SGHTA and CDR2 FQGTGA. The CDR3 nucleotides read TGTGCCAGCAGCACCGGGACAGGAGGCACAGATACGCAGTATTTT. This codes for CASSTGTGGTDTQYF.

This chain joins TRBV3-1 (or the pseudogene TRBV3-2) and TRBJ2-3; 8 bases align to TRBD2. The CDR3 spans 17 residues. V was clipped by 3 bases and J by 0 bases; unmatched bases: 8. Germline CDR1 and CDR2: LGHDT and YNNKEL (reference sequence). CDR3 sequence: CASSQTGSSGSTDTQYF. The CDR3 DNA sequence: TGTGCCAGCAGCCAGACGGGATCTAGCGGGAGCACAGATACGCAGTATTTT.

V and J are TRBV19 and TRBJ1-2, with 12 nucleotides matching TRBD1. V lost 3 bases and J lost 5; bases outside the gene matches: 1. The CDR3 runs to 14 residues. Germline CDR1 reads LNHDA; CDR2 reads SQIVND (reference sequence). CDR3 DNA sequence: TGTGCCAGTAGTATGGGACAGGGGGCTTATGGCTACACCTTC. This codes for CASSMGQGAYGYTF.